The text below deals with one T cell receptor beta chain. Its matching antigen is unknown. The diagnosis combined clinical symptoms, thyroxine, TRAb, thyroid ultrasound and orbital computed tomography scans. The V end lost 7 bases, the J end lost 4 bases, and 13 bases lay between the germline ends. The CDR3 spans 13 residues. This sample stems from a study of Graves' ophthalmopathy and Graves' hyperthyroidism. RNA transcripts were the source from which TCR beta CDR3 regions were amplified. HTBI primers were employed in first-round RT-PCR, then a second-round multiplex PCR followed. Using its own MiXCR run on the multiplex PCR reads, TCRdb lists one record per CDR3 protein. The table lists over a million distinct CDR3 sequences, approximately 35% of them singletons. Findings and caveats of the study: In blood appeared most of the expanded thyroid clonotypes whose frequency exceeded 0.001. The model flagged ophthalmopathy progression at about 68% sensitivity and nearly 75% specificity.

This TCR came from an adult man with Graves' hyperthyroidism. The sequenced material came from peripheral blood or thyroid tissue (not recorded which). The chain is built from TRBV12-3 or TRBV12-4 and TRBJ1-1; weak D call: TRBD1 (6 bases). The CDR3 nucleotides are TGTGCCAGCACAAGACAGGAGCTCACTGAAGCTTTCTTT. Encoded protein: CASTRQELTEAFF.